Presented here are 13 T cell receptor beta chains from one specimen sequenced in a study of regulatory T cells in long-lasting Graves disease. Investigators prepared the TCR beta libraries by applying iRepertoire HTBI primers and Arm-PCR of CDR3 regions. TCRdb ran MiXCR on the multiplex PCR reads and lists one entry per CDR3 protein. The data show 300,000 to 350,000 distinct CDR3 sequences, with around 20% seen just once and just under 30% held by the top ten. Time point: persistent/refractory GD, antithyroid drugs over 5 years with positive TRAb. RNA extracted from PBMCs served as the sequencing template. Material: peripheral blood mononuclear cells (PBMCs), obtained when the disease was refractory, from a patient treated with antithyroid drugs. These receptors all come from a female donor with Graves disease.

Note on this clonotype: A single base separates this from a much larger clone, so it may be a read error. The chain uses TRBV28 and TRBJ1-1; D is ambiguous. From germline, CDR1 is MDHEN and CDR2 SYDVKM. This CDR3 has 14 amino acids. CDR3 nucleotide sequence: TGTGCCAGCAGCCCTACGGCTATGAACGCTGAAGCTTTCTTT. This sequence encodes CASSPTAMNAEAFF.

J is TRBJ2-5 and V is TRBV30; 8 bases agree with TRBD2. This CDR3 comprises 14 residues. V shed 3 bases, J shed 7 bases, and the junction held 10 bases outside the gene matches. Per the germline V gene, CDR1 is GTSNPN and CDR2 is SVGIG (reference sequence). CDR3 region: CAWSRGGQVGTQYF. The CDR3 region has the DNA TGTGCCTGGAGCCGGGGGGGCCAAGTGGGGACCCAGTACTTC.

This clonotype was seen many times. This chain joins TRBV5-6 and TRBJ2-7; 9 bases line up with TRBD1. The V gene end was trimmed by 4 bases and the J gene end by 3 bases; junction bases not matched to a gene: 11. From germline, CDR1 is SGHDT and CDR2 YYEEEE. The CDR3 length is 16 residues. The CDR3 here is CASSAWDRDLVYEQYF. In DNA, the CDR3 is TGTGCCAGCAGCGCCTGGGACAGGGATTTGGTCTACGAGCAGTACTTC.

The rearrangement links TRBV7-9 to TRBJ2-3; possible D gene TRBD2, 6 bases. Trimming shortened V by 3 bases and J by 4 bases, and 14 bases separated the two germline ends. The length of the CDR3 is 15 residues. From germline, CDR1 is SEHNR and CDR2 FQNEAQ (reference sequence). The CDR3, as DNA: TGTGCCAGCAGCTTCGAGGGAGGCGGCCCAGATACGCAGTATTTT. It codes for CASSFEGGGPDTQYF.

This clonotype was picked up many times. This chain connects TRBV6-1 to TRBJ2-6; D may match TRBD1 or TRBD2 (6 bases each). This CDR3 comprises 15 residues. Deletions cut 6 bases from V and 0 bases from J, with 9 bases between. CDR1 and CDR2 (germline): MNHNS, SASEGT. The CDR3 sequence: CASRGGGSGANVLTF. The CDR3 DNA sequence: TGTGCCAGCAGAGGAGGGGGCTCTGGGGCCAACGTCCTGACTTTC.

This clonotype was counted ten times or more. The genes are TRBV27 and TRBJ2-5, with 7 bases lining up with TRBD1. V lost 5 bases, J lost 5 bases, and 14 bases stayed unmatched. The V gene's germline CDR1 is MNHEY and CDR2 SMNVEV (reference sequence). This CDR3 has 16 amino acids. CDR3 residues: CASSTSGTVLSETQYF. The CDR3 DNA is TGTGCCAGCAGTACCTCCGGGACAGTTTTGTCGGAGACCCAGTACTTC.

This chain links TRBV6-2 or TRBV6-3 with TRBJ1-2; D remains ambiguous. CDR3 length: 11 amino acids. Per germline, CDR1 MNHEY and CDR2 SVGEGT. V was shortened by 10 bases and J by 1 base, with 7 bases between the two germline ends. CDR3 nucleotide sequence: TGTGCCATGAGATATAACTATGGCTACACCTTC. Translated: CAMRYNYGYTF.

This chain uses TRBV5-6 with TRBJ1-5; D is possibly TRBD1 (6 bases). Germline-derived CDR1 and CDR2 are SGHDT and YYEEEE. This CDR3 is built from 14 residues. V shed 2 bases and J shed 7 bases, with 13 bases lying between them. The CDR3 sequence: CASSFGTIAQPQHF. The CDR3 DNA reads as TGTGCCAGCAGCTTCGGGACAATAGCACAGCCCCAGCATTTT.

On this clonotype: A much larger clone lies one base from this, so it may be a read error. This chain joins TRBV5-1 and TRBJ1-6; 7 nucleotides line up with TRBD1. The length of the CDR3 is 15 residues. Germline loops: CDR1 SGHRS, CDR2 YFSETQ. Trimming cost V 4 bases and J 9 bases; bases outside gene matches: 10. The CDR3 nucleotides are TGCGCCAGCAGCCCCAGGGACAGTCCTATTTCACCCCTCCACTTT. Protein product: CASSPRDSPISPLHF.

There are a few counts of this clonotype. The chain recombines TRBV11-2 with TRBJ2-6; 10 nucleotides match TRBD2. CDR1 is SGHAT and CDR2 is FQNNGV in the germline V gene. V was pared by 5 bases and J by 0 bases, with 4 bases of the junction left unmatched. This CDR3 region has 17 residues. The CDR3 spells CASSEGLASSGANVLTF. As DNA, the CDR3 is TGTGCCAGCAGCGAGGGACTAGCGAGCTCTGGGGCCAACGTCCTGACTTTC.

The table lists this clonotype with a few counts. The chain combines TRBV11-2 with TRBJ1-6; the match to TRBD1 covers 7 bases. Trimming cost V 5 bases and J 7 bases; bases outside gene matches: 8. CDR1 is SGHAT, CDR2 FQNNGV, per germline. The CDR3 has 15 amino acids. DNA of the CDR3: TGTGCCAGCAGCGGCCGACAGGGTGTCAATTCACCCCTCCACTTT. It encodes CASSGRQGVNSPLHF. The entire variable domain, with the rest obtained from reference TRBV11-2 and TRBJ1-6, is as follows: EAGVAQSPRYKIIEKRQSVAFWCNPISGHATLYWYQQILGQGPKLLIQFQNNGVVDDSQLPKDRFSAERLKGVDSTLKIQPAKLEDSAVYLCASSGRQGVNSPLHFGNGTRLTVT.

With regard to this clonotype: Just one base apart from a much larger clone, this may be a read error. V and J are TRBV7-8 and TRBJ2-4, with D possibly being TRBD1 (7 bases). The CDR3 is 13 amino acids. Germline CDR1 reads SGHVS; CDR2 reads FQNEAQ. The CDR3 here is CAGSPGDSYYQYF. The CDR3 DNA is TGTGCCGGCAGCCCGGGGGACAGCTACTACCAGTACTTC.

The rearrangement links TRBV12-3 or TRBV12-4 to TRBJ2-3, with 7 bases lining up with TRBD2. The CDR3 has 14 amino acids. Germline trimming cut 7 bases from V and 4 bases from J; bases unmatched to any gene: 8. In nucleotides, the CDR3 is TGTGCCAGCATCCCGGGAGGAAGGGCAGATACGCAGTATTTT. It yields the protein CASIPGGRADTQYF.